These 23 T cell receptor beta chains originate from one sample sequenced in a study of shared clonotypes between healthy human individuals. Some clones are missing from TCRdb's copy, which holds only in-frame ones; the method was immunoSEQ multiplex PCR. The sample has roughly 2.1 million clones, about 92% seen once. CD45RO-negative CD8 cells positively selected for CCR7 made up the naive population, which excluded terminally differentiated effector memory CD45RA+ cells. Material for sequencing was naive CD8+ T cells from PBMCs. The receptors come from a young man in good health. Some clones in this sample may be carry-over from other donors' samples.

For this clone: Other DNA sequences from this sample encode an identical CDR3 as well. J is TRBJ2-7 and V is TRBV28, with 7 bases that match TRBD1. This CDR3 is 14 amino acids long. V lost 0 bases to trimming and J lost 4 bases; unmatched junction nucleotides: 3. Germline V gene data show CDR1 as MDHEN and CDR2 as SYDVKM. CDR3 nucleotides: TGTGCCAGCAGTTTATGGGCAGGGGGATACGAGCAGTACTTC. Encoded protein: CASSLWAGGYEQYF.

The chain combines TRBV28 with TRBJ1-1; no definite D call. The CDR3 is 15 residues long. CDR1 is MDHEN, CDR2 SYDVKM, per germline. V was cut by 1 base and J by 1 base, with 10 bases left in between. CDR3 DNA sequence: TGTGCCAGCAGTTTATCGGTCAGCGAGAACACTGAAGCTTTCTTT. As protein: CASSLSVSENTEAFF.

The rearrangement joins TRBV27 to TRBJ2-1, with D perhaps matching TRBD2 (5 bases). Germline values: CDR1 MNHEY, CDR2 SMNVEV (reference sequence). This CDR3 spans 13 amino acids. V lost 6 bases and J 9 bases, leaving 15 bases between the germline ends. The CDR3 loop is CASSLQAASEQFF. CDR3 DNA: TGTGCCAGCAGCCTGCAAGCGGCGAGTGAGCAGTTCTTC.

The J gene is TRBJ2-7, the V gene TRBV7-2; D gene unclear. CDR1 and CDR2 from the germline V gene are SGHTA and FQGNSA. There are 16 residues in the CDR3. V was pared by 1 base and J by 1 base, with 14 bases between. CDR3 loop: CASSLGSARESYEQYF. As DNA, the CDR3 is TGTGCCAGCAGCTTAGGGTCGGCAAGGGAATCCTACGAGCAGTACTTC.

The chain couples TRBV27 to TRBJ1-5; tentatively, D is TRBD1 (6 bases). The germline V gene encodes CDR1 MNHEY and CDR2 SMNVEV (reference sequence). The CDR3 covers 14 residues. V was cut by 3 bases and J by 6 bases, with 12 bases left in between. CDR3 loop: CASSLTGPGQPQHF. The CDR3, as DNA: TGTGCCAGCAGTTTGACAGGACCGGGTCAGCCCCAGCATTTT.

This chain links TRBV19 with TRBJ1-1, with D perhaps TRBD1 (6 bases). The length of the CDR3 is 13 residues. V was clipped by 3 bases and J by 7 bases, with 12 bases between them. Germline V gives CDR1 LNHDA, CDR2 SQIVND (reference sequence). The CDR3: CASSIFPDSEAFF. The CDR3 DNA reads as TGTGCCAGTAGTATCTTCCCGGACAGTGAAGCTTTCTTT.

The chain links TRBV6-5 to TRBJ2-1, with no clear D. This CDR3 contains 13 residues. V was shortened by 0 bases and J by 5 bases, with 5 bases between the two germline ends. Germline V gives CDR1 MNHEY, CDR2 SVGAGI. The CDR3 bases are TGTGCCAGCAGTTACTCCCATAACAATGAGCAGTTCTTC. Translated, it gives CASSYSHNNEQFF.

The chain carries TRBV28 and TRBJ2-7, with TRBD1 matching 9 bases. The J segment lost 6 bases and the V segment lost 6 bases, leaving 12 bases of the junction unmatched. The CDR3 sequence is 15 residues long. The germline V gene encodes CDR1 MDHEN and CDR2 SYDVKM. The CDR3 loop is CASRQVGTGYGEQYF. Written as DNA, the CDR3 is TGTGCCAGCAGGCAGGTGGGGACAGGGTACGGCGAGCAGTACTTC.

The V call is TRBV28, the J call TRBJ1-5, with 7 bases that match TRBD1. The CDR3 length is 15 residues. Losses at the gene ends were 6 bases for V and 6 bases for J; bases not matched to a gene: 11. Germline V gene sequence: CDR1 MDHEN, CDR2 SYDVKM. The CDR3 is CASSLTGEVFQPQHF. The DNA of the CDR3 is TGTGCCAGCAGCCTAACAGGGGAGGTGTTTCAGCCCCAGCATTTT. Supplemented by reference TRBV28 and TRBJ1-5, the full variable domain reads DVKVTQSSRYLVKRTGEKVFLECVQDMDHENMFWYRQDPGLGLRLIYFSYDVKMKEKGDIPEGYSVSREKKERFSLILESASTNQTSMYLCASSLTGEVFQPQHFGDGTRLSIL.

This sequence joins TRBV29-1 and TRBJ2-7, with 8 bases that match TRBD2. Trimming at V came to 4 bases and at J to 4 bases, leaving 12 bases not matched to a gene. This CDR3 region has 15 residues. The germline V gene has CDR1 SQVTM and CDR2 ANQGSEA. Written as DNA, the CDR3 is TGCAGCGTTGTTTCGGGGGGTAGCGGGATGTACGAGCAGTACTTC. Its translation: CSVVSGGSGMYEQYF.

The chain is built from TRBV14 and TRBJ1-4; 8 bases match TRBD1. This CDR3 has 16 amino acids. V dropped 0 bases and J dropped 5; count of bases not matched to a gene: 5. Looked up from germline, CDR1 is SGHDN and CDR2 is FVKESK. In DNA, the CDR3 is TGTGCCAGCAGCCAAGAGTGGGGACAGGCGAATGAAAAACTGTTTTTT. The encoded protein is CASSQEWGQANEKLFF.

This clone was recorded only once. The chain's CDR3 is CASRAGSSGEQYF. The CDR3 nucleotides read TGTGCCAGTAGGGCAGGGTCGAGTGGAGAGCAGTACTTC. The V and J genes are TRBV19 and TRBJ2-7, with a weak D call TRBD1 (5 bases). V lost 6 bases and J 7 bases, leaving 16 bases between the germline ends. Germline V gene sequence: CDR1 LNHDA, CDR2 SQIVND (reference sequence). The CDR3 sequence is 13 residues long.

The chain links TRBV7-2 to TRBJ2-7, with no clear D. CDR3 length equals 13 residues. Trimming took 2 bases from V and 3 from J, leaving 8 bases between them. Germline-derived CDR1 and CDR2 are SGHTA and FQGNSA. CDR3 nucleotides: TGTGCCAGCAGCTTAAATAGATTCTACGAGCAGTACTTC. Translation gives CASSLNRFYEQYF.

As regards this clone: Other DNA sequences of this sample code for an identical CDR3. The rearrangement links TRBV27 to TRBJ1-2; D gene ambiguous. The V end was cut by 0 bases, the J end by 4 bases, with 6 bases between. Looked up from germline, CDR1 is MNHEY and CDR2 is SMNVEV (reference sequence). The CDR3 sequence is 13 residues long. The CDR3 region is CASSLSGSYGYTF. In DNA form, the CDR3 reads TGTGCCAGCAGTTTATCCGGATCCTATGGCTACACCTTC.

The chain is built from TRBV5-6 and TRBJ2-7, with D possibly called TRBD1 or TRBD2 (5 bases each). V gave up 1 base and J gave up 4 bases, with 27 bases separating them. Germline V gene data show CDR1 as SGHDT and CDR2 as YYEEEE. The CDR3 length is 19 residues. The CDR3 region is CASSLHPGAAYLASYEQYF. CDR3 in DNA: TGTGCCAGCAGCTTGCACCCCGGGGCGGCGTACCTGGCGTCGTACGAGCAGTACTTC. The full variable domain, rest sourced from reference TRBV5-6 and TRBJ2-7, is DAGVTQSPTHLIKTRGQQVTLRCSPKSGHDTVSWYQQALGQGPQFIFQYYEEEERQRGNFPDRFSGHQFPNYSSELNVNALLLGDSALYLCASSLHPGAAYLASYEQYFGPGTRLTVT.

This chain connects TRBV29-1 to TRBJ1-3; D gene uncertain. The CDR3 length is 12 residues. Trimming cost V 6 bases and J 2 bases, with 8 bases left between them. CDR1 is SQVTM, CDR2 ANQGSEA, per germline. The CDR3 loop is CSVTVPGNTIYF. The CDR3, as DNA: TGCAGCGTAACAGTTCCTGGAAACACCATATATTTT. The variable domain in full, completed from reference TRBV29-1 and TRBJ1-3, reads SAVISQKPSRDICQRGTSLTIQCQVDSQVTMMFWYRQQPGQSLTLIATANQGSEATYESGFVIDKFPISRPNLTFSTLTVSNMSPEDSSIYLCSVTVPGNTIYFGEGSWLTVV.

The chain couples TRBV27 to TRBJ2-7; tentative D call: TRBD1 (5 bases). Germline V gives CDR1 MNHEY, CDR2 SMNVEV (reference sequence). The CDR3 has 14 amino acids. V was shortened by 5 bases and J by 3 bases, with 14 bases between the two germline ends. The CDR3 is CASSANPDIYEQYF. CDR3 bases: TGTGCCAGCAGTGCCAACCCGGACATCTACGAGCAGTACTTC.

This clone was seen a handful of times. The genes are TRBV4-1 and TRBJ1-1; 7 nucleotides agree with TRBD1. The V gene end was trimmed by 4 bases and the J gene end by 4 bases; junction bases not matched to a gene: 6. The CDR3 spans 14 residues. Germline lookup yields CDR1 MGHRA and CDR2 YSYEKL. The CDR3 region is CASSLDRVSTEAFF. The CDR3 bases are TGCGCCAGCAGCCTCGACAGGGTAAGCACTGAAGCTTTCTTT.

The table lists this clone with a count of one. This chain joins TRBV28 and TRBJ2-1, with D tentatively TRBD1 (5 bases). CDR1 MDHEN and CDR2 SYDVKM come from the germline V gene. There are 14 residues in the CDR3. Deletions cut 5 bases from V and 9 bases from J, with 17 bases between. The CDR3 coding sequence is TGTGCCAGCAGTCATTACCCAGGGAACGGTGAGCAGTTCTTC. As protein: CASSHYPGNGEQFF.

The CDR3: CASSLRPGTYEQYF. CDR3 bases: TGCGCCAGCAGCCTCCGACCGGGCACCTACGAGCAGTACTTC. The rearrangement links TRBV5-1 to TRBJ2-7; the D is unclear. Trimming took off 4 bases at V and 2 bases at J, with 13 bases between the two ends. The CDR3 runs to 14 residues. Germline-derived CDR1 and CDR2 are SGHRS and YFSETQ.

Comments on this clone: Other DNA sequences from this sample encode an identical CDR3 as well. The V call is TRBV5-6, the J call TRBJ2-7; D ambiguous. Trimming left V 0 bases short and J 2 bases short, with 9 bases between. Germline loops: CDR1 SGHDT, CDR2 YYEEEE. The CDR3 consists of 14 residues. The CDR3 spells CASSLGAGPYEQYF. The DNA of the CDR3 is TGTGCCAGCAGCTTGGGTGCAGGCCCCTACGAGCAGTACTTC.

The V gene is TRBV5-1, the J gene TRBJ2-2, with no clear D. The germline gives CDR1 SGHRS, CDR2 YFSETQ. The CDR3 contains 18 residues. Trimming left V 2 bases short and J 1 base short, with 18 bases between. The CDR3 coding sequence is TGCGCCAGCAGCTTAATTTACTCGGTGGGCAGGAACACCGGGGAGCTGTTTTTT. Its translation is CASSLIYSVGRNTGELFF.

This clone was detected once. V gene TRBV15 combines with J gene TRBJ2-1; D not certain. The V gene's germline CDR1 is LNHNV and CDR2 YYDKDF (reference sequence). With 1 base removed from V and 4 bases from J, the gap between germline ends came to 14 bases. CDR3 size: 16 residues. CDR3 DNA: TGTGCCACCAGCAGAGGTTTAGAGTACGGATACAATGAGCAGTTCTTC. Protein product: CATSRGLEYGYNEQFF. Based on the CDR3 plus reference TRBV15 and TRBJ2-1, the full variable domain is DAMVIQNPRYQVTQFGKPVTLSCSQTLNHNVMYWYQQKSSQAPKLLFHYYDKDFNNEADTPDNFQSRRPNTSFCFLDIRSPGLGDTAMYLCATSRGLEYGYNEQFFGPGTRLTVL.